The 21 T cell receptor beta chains below all came from one sample that was sequenced in a study of T cells in localized non-small cell lung cancer. Some clones are missing from TCRdb's copy, which holds only in-frame ones; the method was immunoSEQ multiplex PCR. The sample has under 20,000 clones, roughly 90% seen once; the top ten hold roughly 8.1%. Sequences were derived from peripheral blood, sampled before any cancer treatment. These TCRs come from a man between 40 and 69 years old with stage I lung adenocarcinoma.

The chain carries TRBV18 and TRBJ1-5, with 7 bases matching TRBD1. J was trimmed by 0 bases and V by 5 bases; bases with no gene match: 4. Germline V lookup: CDR1 KGHSH, CDR2 LQKENI. The CDR3 consists of 15 residues. The chain's CDR3 is CASSGTARSNQPQHF. CDR3 in DNA: TGTGCCAGCTCAGGGACAGCCCGTAGCAATCAGCCCCAGCATTTT.

The chain joins TRBV7-8 to TRBJ2-1; D is uncertain. Deletions cut 1 base from V and 9 bases from J, with 10 bases between. The CDR3 is made up of 13 amino acids. The germline gives CDR1 SGHVS, CDR2 FQNEAQ. As DNA, the CDR3 is TGTGCCAGCAGCTTAGTTGGACCGGGTGAGCAGTTCTTC. This sequence encodes CASSLVGPGEQFF.

The J gene is TRBJ1-5, the V gene TRBV19; 8 bases match TRBD1. The CDR3 contains 15 residues. V was pared by 5 bases and J by 4 bases, with 7 bases of the junction left unmatched. CDR1 and CDR2 from the germline V gene are LNHDA and SQIVND (reference sequence). The CDR3 reads CASSPSGTGNQPQHF. The DNA for the CDR3 is TGTGCCAGTAGTCCGTCCGGGACAGGTAATCAGCCCCAGCATTTT.

V is TRBV4-1 and J is TRBJ2-1; TRBD2 matches at 9 bases. V was pared by 3 bases and J by 5 bases, with 8 bases of the junction left unmatched. The CDR3 has 16 amino acids. Germline V gene sequence: CDR1 MGHRA, CDR2 YSYEKL. The CDR3 region has the DNA TGCGCCAGCAGCCACGTGTACCAGCGGGAGGACAATGAGCAGTTCTTC. Protein: CASSHVYQREDNEQFF.

V gene TRBV28 combines with J gene TRBJ2-3; D perhaps matches TRBD2 (6 bases). Looked up from germline, CDR1 is MDHEN and CDR2 is SYDVKM. V gave up 11 bases and J gave up 0 bases, with 15 bases separating them. CDR3 size: 14 residues. CDR3 bases: TGTGCCGGTGGATCGGGGACTAGCACAGATACGCAGTATTTT. Translating gives CAGGSGTSTDTQYF.

This clone was observed a few times. The chain has TRBV6-5 and TRBJ1-2; D may be TRBD1 (6 bases). Germline CDR1 MNHEY, CDR2 SVGAGI. V dropped 2 bases and J dropped 3 bases, with 16 bases sitting between them. This CDR3 is 16 amino acids long. The CDR3 spells CASSYDVGAQDYGYTF. CDR3 coding DNA: TGTGCCAGCAGTTACGACGTGGGGGCGCAGGACTATGGCTACACCTTC.

J is TRBJ2-7 and V is TRBV9; TRBD2 matches 9 bases. Germline loops: CDR1 SGDLS, CDR2 YYNGEE. Trimming at V came to 0 bases and at J to 0 bases, leaving 1 base not matched to a gene. CDR3 size: 15 residues. The chain's CDR3 is CASSVGSGGSYEQYF. CDR3 DNA: TGTGCCAGCAGCGTAGGTAGCGGGGGCTCCTACGAGCAGTACTTC.

The J gene is TRBJ1-5, the V gene TRBV27, with TRBD1 as a possible D gene (6 bases). V gave up 0 bases and J gave up 0 bases, with 15 bases separating them. Germline V gene data show CDR1 as MNHEY and CDR2 as SMNVEV (reference sequence). The CDR3 spans 18 residues. As DNA, the CDR3 is TGTGCCAGCAGTTTATCTTCAGGGGCCCTTTATAGCAATCAGCCCCAGCATTTT. As protein: CASSLSSGALYSNQPQHF.

A single count supports this clone. The J gene is TRBJ2-5, the V gene TRBV7-6; tentatively, D is TRBD1 or TRBD2 (5 bases each). Trimming took off 1 base at V and 7 bases at J, with 13 bases between the two ends. The CDR3 sequence is 14 residues long. CDR1 SGHVS and CDR2 FNYEAQ come from the germline V gene. The CDR3: CASSLGGTMGTQYF. CDR3 nucleotides: TGTGCCAGCAGCTTAGGAGGGACGATGGGGACCCAGTACTTC. The complete variable domain, with remaining parts taken from reference TRBV7-6 and TRBJ2-5, reads GAGVSQSPRYKVTKRGQDVALRCDPISGHVSLYWYRQALGQGPEFLTYFNYEAQQDKSGLPNDRFSAERPEGSISTLTIQRTEQRDSAMYRCASSLGGTMGTQYFGPGTRLLVL.

The rearrangement uses TRBV30 and TRBJ2-7; D is ambiguous. The V end lost 2 bases, the J end lost 4 bases, and 6 bases lay between the germline ends. CDR3 size: 11 residues. Germline CDR1 reads GTSNPN; CDR2 reads SVGIG (reference sequence). Here the CDR3 reads CAWSSGYEQYF. Here the CDR3 DNA reads TGTGCCTGGAGTTCCGGATACGAGCAGTACTTC.

The J gene is TRBJ1-2, the V gene TRBV14; 7 bases map to TRBD1. This CDR3 contains 16 residues. The V gene's germline CDR1 is SGHDN and CDR2 FVKESK. V shed 0 bases, J shed 7 bases, and the junction held 11 bases outside the gene matches. CDR3 amino acids: CASSQDPLRGRAGYTF. As DNA, the CDR3 is TGTGCCAGCAGCCAAGACCCCCTCAGGGGGAGAGCTGGCTACACCTTC.

The chain joins TRBV9 to TRBJ2-7, with TRBD1 identical over 7 bases. The V segment lost 0 bases and the J segment 7 bases; nucleotides outside the gene matches: 10. This CDR3 region has 15 residues. Germline CDR1 SGDLS, CDR2 YYNGEE. CDR3 loop: CASSVGDEGAGEQYF. In nucleotides, the CDR3 is TGTGCCAGCAGCGTAGGAGACGAGGGGGCTGGTGAGCAGTACTTC.

This CDR3 is CASANVRDRPSGELFF. Here the CDR3 DNA reads TGTGCCAGCGCTAACGTTCGGGACAGACCTTCCGGGGAGCTGTTTTTT. The chain is built from TRBV7-9 and TRBJ2-2, with 7 bases lining up with TRBD1. Germline CDR1 is SEHNR and CDR2 is FQNEAQ (reference sequence). The CDR3 totals 16 residues. After removal of 8 bases from V and 6 bases from J, the junction contained 15 bases not matched to a gene.

The chain recombines TRBV21-1 with TRBJ1-2. TRBV21-1 is listed as a pseudogene. The CDR3 runs 17 residues. CDR3 coding DNA: TGTGCCAGCAGCAAAGCGCTTTCGGCGGGTTCTAACTATGGCTACACCTTC. Its protein product is CASSKALSAGSNYGYTF.

The gene calls are TRBV7-2 and TRBJ1-4, with 10 bases matching TRBD1. V trimming: 4 bases; J trimming: 6 bases; junction bases outside the gene matches: 5. The CDR3 spans 15 residues. CDR1 and CDR2 (germline): SGHTA, FQGNSA. CDR3 nucleotide sequence: TGTGCCAGCAGCTCTTTCGGGACAGGGGATGAAAAACTGTTTTTT. Protein sequence: CASSSFGTGDEKLFF.

The gene calls are TRBV5-6 and TRBJ1-5, with D possibly TRBD1 on 5 matching bases. V gave up 0 bases and J gave up 6 bases, with 7 bases separating them. Germline-derived CDR1 and CDR2 are SGHDT and YYEEEE. This CDR3 region has 13 residues. CDR3 residues: CASSLARAQPQHF. The CDR3 DNA reads as TGTGCCAGCAGCTTGGCCAGGGCTCAGCCCCAGCATTTT.

The chain has TRBV7-8 and TRBJ2-5; 11 bases fit TRBD2. This CDR3 has 14 residues. CDR1 is SGHVS, CDR2 FQNEAQ, per germline. After removal of 2 bases from V and 5 bases from J, the junction contained 1 base not matched to a gene. The CDR3 nucleotides are TGTGCCAGCAGCTTAACTAGCGGGAGTGAGACCCAGTACTTC. Its translation: CASSLTSGSETQYF.

A note on this clone: The junction shows a germline mismatch at one end, possibly a read error. The CDR3 here is CAWSVSYRDRRTF. In DNA, the CDR3 is TGTGCCTGGAGTGTTAGTTACCGGGACAGGAGGACGTTC. This sequence joins TRBV30 and TRBJ1-2; 8 bases line up with TRBD1. Germline CDR1 is GTSNPN and CDR2 is SVGIG (reference sequence). The CDR3 spans 13 residues.

This clone was picked up one time. V gene TRBV14 combines with J gene TRBJ1-4; D not resolved. This CDR3 contains 17 residues. The germline V and J ends were trimmed by 1 base and 2 bases, with 14 bases remaining between them. Germline CDR1 is SGHDN and CDR2 is FVKESK. CDR3 nucleotide sequence: TGTGCCAGCAGCCAAGGGGAAAGGAGGGAGACTAATGAAAAACTGTTTTTT. Protein: CASSQGERRETNEKLFF.

The J gene is TRBJ2-4, the V gene TRBV7-2; 9 bases agree with TRBD2. The CDR3 consists of 15 residues. Germline V lookup: CDR1 SGHTA, CDR2 FQGNSA. With V trimmed by 1 base and J by 5 bases, 3 bases remained unmatched. The CDR3 DNA reads TGTGCCAGCAGCTTAGGAGCGGGGGGAGAAAACATTCAGTACTTC. It translates to CASSLGAGGENIQYF.

In this sample, this clone turned up once. The V gene is TRBV5-1, the J gene TRBJ2-3, with D possibly being TRBD1 (7 bases). Germline CDR1 SGHRS, CDR2 YFSETQ. V shed 4 bases and J shed 2 bases, with 17 bases lying between them. CDR3 length: 16 residues. The CDR3 here is CASSPGLGTATDTQYF. The CDR3 bases are TGCGCCAGCAGCCCGGGACTTGGGACAGCCACAGATACGCAGTATTTT.